This T cell receptor beta chain was sequenced during a study of cytomegalovirus exposure and HLA in healthy donors. The PCR had 60 Vbeta and 13 Jbeta primers. Using immunoSEQ multiplex PCR, the repertoire was profiled, and TCRdb retains in-frame clones only, with some absent. The data show tens of thousands of clones, and the top ten clones hold around 4%. Trimming took 3 bases from V and 3 from J; bases not matched to a gene: 10. The CDR3 is made up of 16 amino acids. CDR1 and CDR2 (germline): MNHEY, SVGAGI. This rearrangement joins TRBV6-5 to TRBJ1-1; TRBD1 agrees at 7 bases. The receptor was derived from a man between 18 and 35 years old in good health and CMV-seropositive. The specimen was PBMCs. CDR3 protein: CASSYTIRGRHTEAFF. The CDR3, as DNA: TGTGCCAGCAGTTATACAATCAGGGGGAGACACACTGAAGCTTTCTTT.